Below, 31 T cell receptor beta chains from the same sample are listed, as sequenced in a study of molecular identifiers for immune sequencing clone quantification. TCRdb fed the PCR reads into MiXCR, producing one record per CDR3 protein. The sample yields about 320,000 distinct CDR3 sequences, roughly a fifth seen once. The source material was naive CD8+ T cells from blood, with Jurkat cell RNA spiked in. The subset here: FACS-sorted CD8+CD4-CCR7+CD45RA+ naive T cells. The receptors here all came from a human donor in good health. Some libraries in this study had Jurkat cell RNA spiked in.

Points on this clonotype: Given a much more abundant clone one base away, this may be a read error. The chain has TRBV7-9 and TRBJ2-1; TRBD1 might be the D (5 bases). The CDR3 covers 16 residues. CDR1 is SEHNR, CDR2 FQNEAQ, per germline (reference sequence). The CDR3 is CSSSYAVKGHGSEQFF. The DNA of the CDR3 is TGTTCCAGCAGTTATGCGGTCAAGGGGCACGGTAGTGAGCAGTTCTTC.

In this sample, this clonotype turned up many times. V and J are TRBV6-2 or TRBV6-3 and TRBJ1-1; the match to TRBD1 covers 7 bases. The CDR3 length is 13 residues. The V segment lost 5 bases and the J segment 7 bases; nucleotides outside the gene matches: 7. Germline CDR1 reads MNHEY; CDR2 reads SVGEGT. CDR3 protein: CASSAGGRIEAFF. CDR3 nucleotides: TGTGCCAGCAGTGCAGGGGGGAGAATTGAAGCTTTCTTT.

This clonotype was seen a few times. The chain joins TRBV29-1 to TRBJ1-1, with 7 bases identical to TRBD1. The CDR3 sequence is 14 residues long. V lost 3 bases, J lost 4 bases, and 8 bases stayed unmatched. The V gene's germline CDR1 is SQVTM and CDR2 ANQGSEA. The CDR3 DNA reads TGCAGCGTTGACCCGGACAGGTTTGGCACTGAAGCTTTCTTT. Translated, it gives CSVDPDRFGTEAFF.

A note on this clonotype: Given a much more abundant clone one base away, this may be a read error. The chain links TRBV29-1 to TRBJ2-1; D is unresolved. The germline gives CDR1 SQVTM, CDR2 ANQGSEA. This CDR3 is built from 10 residues. The CDR3 DNA reads as TGCGGCGTTGTTCTGGGGGAGCAGTTCTTC. This gives the protein CGVVLGEQFF.

Notes on this clonotype: One base away lies a much larger clone, so this may be a sequencing read error. V gene TRBV19 combines with J gene TRBJ1-6; a weak D match, TRBD1 (6 bases). There are 14 residues in the CDR3. Looked up from germline, CDR1 is LNHDA and CDR2 is SQIVND (reference sequence). DNA of the CDR3: TGTGCCAGTATTGGGGGCTCCCATAATTCACCCCTCCACTTT. Translated, it gives CASIGGSHNSPLHF. Drawing the rest from reference TRBV19 and TRBJ1-6, the complete variable domain is DGGITQSPKYLFRKEGQNVTLSCEQNLNHDAMYWYRQDPGQGLRLIYYSQIVNDFQKGDIAEGYSVSREKKESFPLTVTSAQKNPTAFYLCASIGGSHNSPLHFGNGTRLTVT.

Ten or more counts support this clonotype. The chain recombines TRBV5-8 with TRBJ2-7; no firm D call. Trimming took 0 bases from V and 1 from J, leaving 11 bases between them. The CDR3 covers 15 residues. Per germline, CDR1 SGHTS and CDR2 YDEGEE. In nucleotides, the CDR3 is TGTGCCAGCAGCTTGGATTTGGGTGGGTCCTACGAGCAGTACTTC. Residues: CASSLDLGGSYEQYF.

Notes on this clonotype: Its ends do not fully match the called genes, so a read error is possible. The gene calls are TRBV4-3 and TRBJ2-1, with a weak D call TRBD1 (6 bases). This CDR3 is built from 15 residues. The germline V gene encodes CDR1 LGHNA and CDR2 YSLEER. CDR3 sequence reads: CASSQDRGGNNGQFF. The CDR3 coding sequence is TGCGCCAGCAGCCAAGACCGAGGGGGTAACAATGGGCAGTTCTTC.

This clonotype was picked up a small number of times. The rearrangement joins TRBV7-9 to TRBJ2-7, with D possibly being TRBD1 or TRBD2 (7 bases each). Deletions cut 5 bases from V and 2 bases from J, with 19 bases between. There are 16 residues in the CDR3. Germline lookup yields CDR1 SEHNR and CDR2 FQNEAQ (reference sequence). The CDR3 here is CASSGGGRTGAYEQYF. The CDR3 DNA is TGTGCCAGCAGCGGGGGGGGGAGGACAGGAGCCTACGAGCAGTACTTC.

V usage is TRBV12-3 or TRBV12-4 and J usage is TRBJ2-7, with D tentatively TRBD2 (5 bases). Trimming stripped 3 bases from V and 0 bases from J, with 6 bases between. This CDR3 has 13 amino acids. CDR3 sequence: CASSFSVSYEQYF. In DNA, the CDR3 is TGTGCCAGCAGTTTTAGCGTCTCCTACGAGCAGTACTTC.

The chain has TRBV29-1 and TRBJ1-4; 8 bases agree with TRBD1. V gave up 2 bases and J gave up 7 bases; unmatched junction bases: 12. Germline values: CDR1 SQVTM, CDR2 ANQGSEA. The CDR3 consists of 16 residues. The CDR3 reads CSVELWNGQGAEKLFF. The CDR3 DNA follows: TGCAGCGTTGAATTATGGAACGGCCAGGGGGCTGAAAAACTGTTTTTT.

This clonotype was seen many times. This rearrangement joins TRBV29-1 to TRBJ1-1; tentative D call: TRBD1 (5 bases). The CDR3 runs 13 residues. The germline V gene has CDR1 SQVTM and CDR2 ANQGSEA. Trimming left V 7 bases short and J 1 base short, with 13 bases between. The CDR3 is CSATGGANTEAFF. Written as DNA, the CDR3 is TGCAGCGCTACTGGAGGGGCGAACACTGAAGCTTTCTTT.

On this clonotype itself: This may arise from a read error, as a much more abundant clone is one base away. V and J are TRBV29-1 and TRBJ2-1, with TRBD2 matching over 12 bases. Germline V gene sequence: CDR1 SQVTM, CDR2 ANQGSEA. This CDR3 comprises 14 residues. The CDR3 loop is CSVKGLAGSNEQSF. CDR3 in DNA: TGCAGCGTGAAGGGACTAGCGGGCAGCAATGAGCAGTCCTTC.

The sample holds one count of this clonotype. At one of its ends the junction is not consistent with the germline gene, which may arise from a read error. The V gene is TRBV12-3 or TRBV12-4, the J gene TRBJ1-1; unclear D gene. This CDR3 is built from 11 residues. The CDR3 DNA sequence: TGCGCCAGCAGTTTCCACACTGAAGCTCTCTTT. It is translated as CASSFHTEALF.

This clonotype was detected ten times or more. This chain links TRBV12-3 or TRBV12-4 with TRBJ2-1; TRBD2 matches 8 bases. V dropped 3 bases and J dropped 7; count of bases not matched to a gene: 8. The length of the CDR3 is 15 residues. The CDR3 DNA sequence: TGTGCCAGCAGTTTCGGCGGCGGGGGGAAGAATGAGCAGTTCTTC. It codes for CASSFGGGGKNEQFF.

Written as DNA, the CDR3 is TGCGCCAGCAGCCAAGACCGGACGAGTTATCAGCCCCAGCATTTT. It translates to CASSQDRTSYQPQHF. The genes are TRBV4-3 and TRBJ1-5; no clear D. Germline V CDR1 and CDR2: LGHNA, YSLEER. This CDR3 region has 15 residues. The V gene lost 0 bases and the J gene lost 5 bases, with 11 bases spanning the gap.

DNA of the CDR3: TGTGCCAGCAGCCAGGTCTGTAGCAATCAGCCCCAGCATTTT. Its protein product is CASSQVCSNQPQHF. The rearrangement joins TRBV14 to TRBJ1-5; unclear D gene. Germline V gene data show CDR1 as SGHDN and CDR2 as FVKESK. The CDR3 length is 14 residues. V was clipped by 3 bases and J by 0 bases, with 6 bases between them.

This clonotype appeared many times. This chain links TRBV7-8 with TRBJ1-5, with D perhaps TRBD1 (5 bases). V lost 4 bases and J lost 4, with 11 bases in between. Per germline, CDR1 SGHVS and CDR2 FQNEAQ. This CDR3 comprises 14 residues. CDR3: CASSSRQSNQPQHF. The DNA for the CDR3 is TGTGCCAGCAGCTCGAGACAGTCTAATCAGCCCCAGCATTTT.

This clonotype showed up many times. This chain connects TRBV7-2 to TRBJ2-5, with D possibly being TRBD1 (6 bases). Trimming took 2 bases from V and 7 from J, leaving 14 bases between them. The CDR3 spans 14 residues. CDR1 and CDR2 from the germline V gene are SGHTA and FQGNSA. The CDR3 is CASSLPMRGGTQYF. The CDR3 DNA reads TGTGCCAGCAGCTTACCCATGCGAGGGGGGACCCAGTACTTC.

As regards this clonotype: One base away lies a much larger clone, so this may be a sequencing read error. The CDR3 protein is CAGSLQDPYEQYF. CDR3 nucleotides: TGTGCCGGCAGTCTGCAGGACCCCTACGAGCAGTACTTC. The V and J genes are TRBV25-1 and TRBJ2-7; unclear D gene. Germline loops: CDR1 MGHDK, CDR2 SYGVNS. The CDR3 is 13 amino acids.

With respect to this clonotype: Possible read error: a much larger clone is one base away. CDR3: CASSYSGGVNYGYTF. CDR3 bases: TGTGCCAGCAGTTACTCTGGCGGAGTAAACTATGGCTACACCTTC. The rearrangement links TRBV6-5 to TRBJ1-2; no clear D. This CDR3 region has 15 residues. V shed 0 bases and J shed 2 bases, with 10 bases lying between them. CDR1 MNHEY and CDR2 SVGAGI come from the germline V gene.

This clonotype occurred many times. This chain joins TRBV7-9 and TRBJ2-3; a possible D gene is TRBD1 (6 bases). This CDR3 has 15 residues. Trimming removed 4 bases at V and 4 bases at J, with 15 bases between. Germline V CDR1 and CDR2: SEHNR, FQNEAQ (reference sequence). The CDR3 nucleotides read TGTGCCAGCAGCTCCCAGCTTGGGGGCCCAGATACGCAGTATTTT. Encoded protein: CASSSQLGGPDTQYF.

This clonotype has more than one count but fewer than ten. The chain links TRBV30 to TRBJ2-3, with TRBD2 matching over 11 bases. V gave up 2 bases and J gave up 1 base; unmatched junction bases: 2. The CDR3 runs 15 residues. CDR1 and CDR2 (germline): GTSNPN, SVGIG (reference sequence). As DNA, the CDR3 is TGTGCCTGGAGTATACTAGCGGGAGGCACAGATACGCAGTATTTT. Its protein product is CAWSILAGGTDTQYF.

The chain has TRBV27 and TRBJ1-1; possibly TRBD1 for D (5 bases). Trimming left V 0 bases short and J 4 bases short, with 9 bases between. CDR1 and CDR2 (germline): MNHEY, SMNVEV (reference sequence). The CDR3 is 14 residues long. CDR3 loop: CASSLSGVGTEAFF. The DNA of the CDR3 is TGTGCCAGCAGTTTATCAGGGGTAGGCACTGAAGCTTTCTTT.

The table lists this clonotype with a count of one. A read error may explain this, as a much larger clone is one base away. This rearrangement joins TRBV28 to TRBJ1-4, with TRBD1 as a possible D gene (6 bases). The CDR3 extends over 15 amino acids. Germline V gene data show CDR1 as MDHEN and CDR2 as SYDVKM. In DNA form, the CDR3 reads TGTGCCGGCAGCCGTAGGGGGGGCTTCAATGAAAAACTGTTTTTT. This gives the protein CAGSRRGGFNEKLFF.

This clonotype was observed many times. CDR3 protein: CSARDLAGVTDTQYF. In nucleotides, the CDR3 is TGCAGTGCTAGAGATCTAGCGGGAGTAACAGATACGCAGTATTTT. The chain joins TRBV20-1 to TRBJ2-3, with TRBD2 matching 10 bases. The CDR3 length is 15 residues. From germline, CDR1 is DFQATT and CDR2 SNEGSKA (reference sequence). Losses at the gene ends were 0 bases for V and 3 bases for J; bases not matched to a gene: 3.

The rearrangement uses TRBV5-6 and TRBJ2-7; TRBD1 matches at 9 bases. CDR3 length: 13 residues. The V gene end was trimmed by 4 bases and the J gene end by 6 bases; junction bases not matched to a gene: 5. CDR1 is SGHDT and CDR2 is YYEEEE in the germline V gene. CDR3 in amino acids: CASSEDRGREQYF. Written as DNA, the CDR3 is TGTGCCAGCAGCGAGGACAGGGGCCGCGAGCAGTACTTC.

The V gene is TRBV7-2, the J gene TRBJ2-3; no reliable D call. This CDR3 is 16 amino acids long. CDR1 is SGHTA and CDR2 is FQGNSA in the germline V gene. V dropped 3 bases and J dropped 5 bases, with 18 bases sitting between them. DNA of the CDR3: TGTGCCAGCAGCTTCTTGAATTGGGTAGCAATAGATACGCAGTATTTT. This translates into CASSFLNWVAIDTQYF.

V and J are TRBV27 and TRBJ2-5; D remains ambiguous. Per the germline V gene, CDR1 is MNHEY and CDR2 is SMNVEV (reference sequence). The V gene lost 1 base and the J gene lost 5 bases, with 11 bases spanning the gap. The CDR3 consists of 14 residues. The CDR3 protein is CASSLYGQFETQYF. Here the CDR3 DNA reads TGTGCCAGCAGTTTATATGGTCAGTTCGAGACCCAGTACTTC.

This clonotype was found many times. The chain uses TRBV30 and TRBJ1-1; a weak D match, TRBD1 (6 bases). The CDR3 covers 13 residues. Germline assignment: CDR1 GTSNPN and CDR2 SVGIG (reference sequence). V was clipped by 4 bases and J by 0 bases, with 9 bases between them. CDR3 amino acids: CAWNDRLNTEAFF. CDR3 nucleotides: TGTGCCTGGAATGACAGGTTGAACACTGAAGCTTTCTTT.

At least ten counts were recorded for this clonotype. The chain recombines TRBV19 with TRBJ2-1; 7 nucleotides line up with TRBD1. Trimming cost V 3 bases and J 2 bases; bases outside gene matches: 1. This CDR3 region has 14 residues. Germline loops: CDR1 LNHDA, CDR2 SQIVND (reference sequence). As DNA, the CDR3 is TGTGCCAGTAGTATCAGGGGGACCTACAATGAGCAGTTCTTC. It codes for CASSIRGTYNEQFF.

This clonotype appeared many times. This rearrangement joins TRBV6-4 to TRBJ2-5, with 7 bases that match TRBD1. The CDR3 is 14 amino acids. After removal of 4 bases from V and 2 bases from J, the junction contained 4 bases not matched to a gene. From germline, CDR1 is MRHNA and CDR2 SNTAGT. CDR3 residues: CASSGDRVQETQYF. The CDR3, as DNA: TGTGCCAGCAGTGGTGACAGGGTACAAGAGACCCAGTACTTC.